This section outlines one T cell receptor (beta chain) sequence together with its context. These data originate in a study of blood T cell repertoires in COVID-19. V shed 5 bases, J shed 4 bases, and the junction held 8 bases outside the gene matches. Germline V gene sequence: CDR1 SGHAT, CDR2 FQNNGV. The CDR3 length is 15 residues. Assay used: immunoSEQ multiplex PCR; TCRdb lists only in-frame clones, some missing. The data hold approximately 300,000 clones, with over 70% observed a single time. The V and J genes are TRBV11-2 and TRBJ1-5; 7 nucleotides line up with TRBD1. The specimen sequenced was peripheral blood. This TCR was sampled from a woman in her 50s with acute or convalescent COVID-19. CDR3 protein: CASSLTGTANQPQHF. The DNA of the CDR3 is TGTGCCAGCAGCCTTACCGGGACAGCTAATCAGCCCCAGCATTTT.